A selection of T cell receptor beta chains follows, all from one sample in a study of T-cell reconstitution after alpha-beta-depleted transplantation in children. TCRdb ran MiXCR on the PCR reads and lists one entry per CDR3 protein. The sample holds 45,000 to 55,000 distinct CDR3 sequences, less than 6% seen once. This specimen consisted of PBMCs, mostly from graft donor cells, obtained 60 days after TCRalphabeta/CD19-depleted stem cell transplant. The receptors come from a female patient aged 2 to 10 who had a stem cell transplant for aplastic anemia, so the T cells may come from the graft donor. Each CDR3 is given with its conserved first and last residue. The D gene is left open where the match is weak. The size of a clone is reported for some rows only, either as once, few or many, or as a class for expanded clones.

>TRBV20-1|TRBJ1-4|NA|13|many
TGCAGTGCGGGTGGACACATTAATGAAAAACTGTTTTTT
CSAGGHINEKLFF
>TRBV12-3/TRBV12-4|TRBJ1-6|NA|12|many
TGTGCCAGCAGTTTTAAGGTTTCACCCCTCCACTTT
CASSFKVSPLHF
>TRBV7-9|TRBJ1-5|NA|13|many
TGTGCCAGCAGCTTAGGGACAGCTCTACCCCAGCATTTT
CASSLGTALPQHF
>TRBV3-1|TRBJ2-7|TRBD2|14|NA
TGTGCCAGCAGCCGGACTAGAGCAAACTACGAGCAGTACTTC
CASSRTRANYEQYF
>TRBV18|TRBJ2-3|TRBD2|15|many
TGTGCCAGCTCACCACTAGCGGGGGGGCCAGATACGCAGTATTTT
CASSPLAGGPDTQYF
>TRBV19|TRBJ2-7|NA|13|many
TGTGCCAGTAGCGAGCGCCCCTCCTACGAGCAGTACTTC
CASSERPSYEQYF
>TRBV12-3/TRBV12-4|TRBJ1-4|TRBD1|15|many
TGTGCCAGCAGTCCCGCGACAGGGGGGGGTGAAAAACTGTTTTTT
CASSPATGGGEKLFF
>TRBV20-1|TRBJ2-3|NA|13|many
TGCAGTGCTAGGGGGCCCGCGGGGGATACGCAGTATTTT
CSARGPAGDTQYF
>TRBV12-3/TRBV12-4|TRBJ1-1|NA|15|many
TGTGCCAGCAGCCCCCAGGGAAGAATGAACACTGAAGCTTTCTTT
CASSPQGRMNTEAFF
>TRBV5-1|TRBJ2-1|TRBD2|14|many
TGCGCCAGCTTGCGGGGGGATTCCTACAATGAGCAGTTCTTC
CASLRGDSYNEQFF
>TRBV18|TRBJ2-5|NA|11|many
TGTGCCAGCTCACAAGAAGAGACCCAGTACTTC
CASSQEETQYF
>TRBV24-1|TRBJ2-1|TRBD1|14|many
TGTGCCACCACGGGGACAGGGGAGTTGAATGAGCAGTTCTTC
CATTGTGELNEQFF
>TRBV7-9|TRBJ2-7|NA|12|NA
TGTGCCAGCAGCCCCGGAAAGTACGAGCAGTACTTC
CASSPGKYEQYF
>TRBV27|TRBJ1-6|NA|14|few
TGTGCCAGCAGTTTTGCAGGGGAGACCCTCCCCCTCCACTTT
CASSFAGETLPLHF
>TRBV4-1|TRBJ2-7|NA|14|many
TGCGCCAGCAGCCAAGACCACAACTCCTACGAGCAGTACTTC
CASSQDHNSYEQYF
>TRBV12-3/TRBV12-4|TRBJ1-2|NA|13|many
TGTGCCAGCAGTGGGTGGGGAGAGTTTGGCTACACCTTC
CASSGWGEFGYTF
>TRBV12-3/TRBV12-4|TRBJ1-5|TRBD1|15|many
TGTGCCAGCAGTTTAAGCGGACAGGGGGTAGCACCCCAGCATTTT
CASSLSGQGVAPQHF
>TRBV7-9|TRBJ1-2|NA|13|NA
TGTGCCAGCAGCTCAGGGGTGGACTATGGCTACACCTTC
CASSSGVDYGYTF
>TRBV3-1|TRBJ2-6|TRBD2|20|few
TGTGCCAGCAGCCAAGGTTTAGGAGCGGGGCCATCCTCTGGGGCCAACGTCCTGACTTTC
CASSQGLGAGPSSGANVLTF
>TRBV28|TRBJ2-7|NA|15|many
TGTGCCAGCAGTGCCCAAGGGGGGTTCTCCTACGAGCAGTACTTC
CASSAQGGFSYEQYF
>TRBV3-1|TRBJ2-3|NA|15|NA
TGTGCCAGCAGCCAAGCCGTTGACCCCGCAGATACGCAGTATTTT
CASSQAVDPADTQYF
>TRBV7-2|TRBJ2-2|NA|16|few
TGTGCCAGCGCCCCCCGAGGACTCTCGAACACCGGGGAGCTGTTTTTT
CASAPRGLSNTGELFF
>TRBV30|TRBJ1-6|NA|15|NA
TGTGCCTGGAGTGTCCCTGGACGGTATAATTCACCCCTCCACTTT
CAWSVPGRYNSPLHF
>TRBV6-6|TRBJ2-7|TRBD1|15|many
TGTGCCAGCTGGACAGGGCCCGGGTGGCAATACGAGCAGTACTTC
CASWTGPGWQYEQYF
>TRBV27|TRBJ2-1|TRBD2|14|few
TGTGCCAGCAGTTTATCGACTAGCGGGGGCGAGCAGTTCTTC
CASSLSTSGGEQFF
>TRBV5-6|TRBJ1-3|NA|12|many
TGTGCCAGCAGCTTGCCCGGAAACACCATATATTTT
CASSLPGNTIYF
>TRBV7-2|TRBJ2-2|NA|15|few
TGTGCCAGCAGCCGCCGGGACCGACGGACCGGGGAGCTGTTTTTT
CASSRRDRRTGELFF
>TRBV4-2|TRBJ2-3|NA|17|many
TGTGCCAGCAGCCCTCAGGGGGGGCTCACCGGTGGAGATACGCAGTATTTT
CASSPQGGLTGGDTQYF
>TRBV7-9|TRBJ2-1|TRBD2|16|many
TGTGCCAGCAGCTTAGCCATAGCGGGAGGTGGTAATGAGCAGTTCTTC
CASSLAIAGGGNEQFF
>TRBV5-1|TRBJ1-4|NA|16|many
TGCGCCAGCAGCTTGGGGGAATTATCCCCCAATGAAAAACTGTTTTTT
CASSLGELSPNEKLFF
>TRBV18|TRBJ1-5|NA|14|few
TGTGCCAGCTCACGTGGACAGCCTAATCAGCCCCAGCATTTT
CASSRGQPNQPQHF
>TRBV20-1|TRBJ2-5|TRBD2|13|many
TGCAGTGCCCCAAGGCGGGGGGGAGAGACCCAGTACTTC
CSAPRRGGETQYF
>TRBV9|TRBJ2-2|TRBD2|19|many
TGTGCCAGCAGCGTAGGGGTAGCGGGAGGGCCTCATCGCACCGGGGAGCTGTTTTTT
CASSVGVAGGPHRTGELFF
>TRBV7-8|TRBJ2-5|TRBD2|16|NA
TGTGCCAGCAGATTAGGACTAGCGGGAGGGTCAGAGACCCAGTACTTC
CASRLGLAGGSETQYF
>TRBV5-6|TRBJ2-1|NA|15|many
TGTGCCAGCAGCTTGAAATGGGGGGCTGACAATGAGCAGTTCTTC
CASSLKWGADNEQFF
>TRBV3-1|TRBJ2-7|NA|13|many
TGTGCCAGCAGCCTGGAGGGCTCCTACGAGCAGTACTTC
CASSLEGSYEQYF
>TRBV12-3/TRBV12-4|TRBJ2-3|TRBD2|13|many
TGTGCCAGCAGTTTCACTAGCGCAGATACGCAGTATTTT
CASSFTSADTQYF
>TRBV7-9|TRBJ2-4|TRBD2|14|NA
TGTGCCTGCTCACGGGAGGCCATCAAAAACATTCAGTACTTC
CACSREAIKNIQYF
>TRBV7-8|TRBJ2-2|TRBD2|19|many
TGTGCCAGCAGCCCCCGACAGATGGGAGGGGCCGTGAACACCGGGGAGCTGTTTTTT
CASSPRQMGGAVNTGELFF
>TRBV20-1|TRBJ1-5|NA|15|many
TGCAGTGCTAGTTCAGGCTTCTATAGCAATCAGCCCCAGCATTTT
CSASSGFYSNQPQHF